This T cell receptor (beta chain) appears in the sequencing data of a study of Ad26.COV2.S vaccination and SARS-CoV-2 variants. Across the whole study: Sample donor was a member of the COV1001 Ad26.COV2.S trial arm. Ad26.COV2.S, an intramuscular injection, was given once or twice 56 days apart.

This clone turned up a few times. The antigen is undetermined. Germline V gene lookup returns CDR1 SGHDT and CDR2 YYEEEE. The CDR3 is 16 amino acids. The V gene end was trimmed by 2 bases and the J gene end by 4 bases; junction bases not matched to a gene: 4. The study, taken as a whole, reports: CD8+ and CD4+ T cells specific for spike reportedly responded with substantial breadth after vaccination.

Treatment here: around 19 received Ad26.COV2.S at low or high dose, single or two shots; several received placebo; per-sample allocation not given. The study sampled participants on day 63 after the first vaccine or placebo injection. Donation was by an adult aged 18-55 years who was in Boston. This table comes from immunoSEQ multiplex PCR, and its TCRdb copy is limited to in-frame clones, with some not included. This table has fewer than 400,000 clones, roughly 90% appearing once. Sequenced here: peripheral blood, sampled in a trial of Ad26.COV2.S vaccine versus placebo. The chain joins TRBV5-6 to TRBJ1-5; 12 bases agree with TRBD1. This TCR came from a person between 18 and 60 years old who received the Ad26.COV2.S COVID-19 vaccine or a placebo. The CDR3 nucleotides read TGTGCCAGCAGCTTCCGGGACAGGGGGCCTAATCAGCCCCAGCATTTT. This gives the protein CASSFRDRGPNQPQHF.